These 24 T cell receptor beta chains were all obtained from the same sample, sequenced in a study of T cells in women clearing cervical HPV infection. Assay: immunoSEQ multiplex PCR; the TCRdb copy retains only in-frame clones and omits some. The table for this sample gives some 31,000 clones. The sample comprised blood buffy coat. Source of these receptors: a woman between 18 and 70 years old with a cervical HPV16 infection that either progressed to CIN3+ or cleared (not recorded which).

Concerning this clone itself: Read coverage stops 3 residues before the CDR3 terminus; the germline J gene supplies the remainder. The rearrangement joins TRBV10-2 to TRBJ1-3; a possible D gene is TRBD1 (6 bases). Trimming took 0 bases from V and 6 from J, leaving 12 bases between them. The CDR3 is 15 residues long. The germline V gene encodes CDR1 WSHSY and CDR2 SAAADI. The CDR3 loop is CASSESAGAENTIYF. The sequenced CDR3 bases are TGCGCCAGCAGTGAGTCGGCAGGGGCGGAAAACACC.

Remarks on this clone: With the read ending 3 residues before the CDR3 end, the germline J gene is used to fill in that end. The chain uses TRBV29-1 and TRBJ1-4, with 8 bases that match TRBD1. The CDR3 totals 13 residues. Unmatched junction bases numbered 9, after V lost 7 bases and J lost 8 bases. Germline V lookup: CDR1 SQVTM, CDR2 ANQGSEA. Incomplete CDR3 DNA: TGCAGCGCCTACGGACAGGGTCGGGAAAAA. Protein: CSAYGQGREK. The CDR3 in full is CSAYGQGREKLFF.

As for this clone: Read data end 3 residues before the CDR3 end; the end is taken from the germline J gene. The chain has TRBV19 and TRBJ1-5; D is unresolved. The CDR3 has 15 residues. Germline assignment: CDR1 LNHDA and CDR2 SQIVND (reference sequence). The ends were cut back, 1 base at V and 0 bases at J, with 7 bases in the middle. The sequenced CDR3 bases are TGTGCCAGTAGTATAGTACAGAATAGCAATCAGCCC. Its translation is CASSIVQNSNQP. The entire CDR3 protein reads CASSIVQNSNQPQHF. The whole variable domain, remainder taken from reference TRBV19 and TRBJ1-5, is DGGITQSPKYLFRKEGQNVTLSCEQNLNHDAMYWYRQDPGQGLRLIYYSQIVNDFQKGDIAEGYSVSREKKESFPLTVTSAQKNPTAFYLCASSIVQNSNQPQHFGDGTRLSIL.

For this clone: The CDR3 end is not reached by the read, which stops 3 residues before it; the germline J gene fills it in. Other DNA sequences in the same sample also yield this CDR3. The chain carries TRBV5-1 and TRBJ1-5; TRBD1 is a possible D gene (5 bases). The CDR3 totals 15 residues. With 0 bases removed from V and 4 bases from J, the gap between germline ends came to 11 bases. Germline V CDR1 and CDR2: SGHRS, YFSETQ. CDR3 DNA (partial): TGCGCCAGCAGCTTGGAGGGGAGCCGGAATCAGCCC. It codes for CASSLEGSRNQP. The CDR3 reads in full as CASSLEGSRNQPQHF.

As concerns this clone: With the read ending 3 residues before the CDR3 end, the germline J gene is used to fill in that end. The chain employs TRBV7-8 and TRBJ1-1; D uncertain. The V end was cut by 5 bases, the J end by 1 base, with 11 bases between. Germline V gives CDR1 SGHVS, CDR2 FQNEAQ. The CDR3 runs 14 residues. CDR3 bases read: TGTGCCAGCAGCCCCAGTATCCCGAACACTGAA. Its translation is CASSPSIPNTE. In full, the CDR3 reads CASSPSIPNTEAFF.

A remark on this clone: The read gets to within 3 residues of the CDR3 end, and the germline J gene fills in the rest. V and J are TRBV18 and TRBJ2-5; 15 nucleotides align to TRBD2. The V gene end was trimmed by 4 bases and the J gene end by 1 base; junction bases not matched to a gene: 7. Germline CDR1 is KGHSH and CDR2 is LQKENI. The CDR3 has 18 amino acids. CDR3 residues: CASSLLGLAGGFQETQYF. The DNA read from the CDR3 is TGTGCCAGCTCACTCCTCGGACTAGCGGGGGGGTTCCAAGAGACC.

On this clone: The read gets to within 3 residues of the CDR3 end, and the germline J gene fills in the rest. The V and J genes are TRBV7-9 and TRBJ2-1; D is ambiguous. The CDR3 consists of 13 residues. Germline CDR1 SEHNR, CDR2 FQNEAQ (reference sequence). V shed 5 bases and J shed 5 bases, with 10 bases lying between them. The covered CDR3 bases are TGTGCCAGCAGCCGCGGCCCGGACAATGAG. Protein product: CASSRGPDNE. The entire CDR3 reads CASSRGPDNEQFF.

On this clone itself: The read terminates 3 residues before the CDR3 end, so the remaining end is supplied by the germline J gene. This sequence joins TRBV6-4 and TRBJ1-3; no clear D gene. From germline, CDR1 is MRHNA and CDR2 SNTAGT. The CDR3 consists of 18 residues. Trimming cost V 2 bases and J 0 bases, with 17 bases left between them. CDR3 bases read: TGTGCCAGCAGTGACGGTACAGCCGAGAATTGCTCTGGAAACACC. Translating gives CASSDGTAENCSGNT. The entire CDR3 protein is CASSDGTAENCSGNTIYF.

About this clone itself: The read ends 3 residues shy of where the CDR3 ends; the end is completed using the germline J gene. The chain combines TRBV2 with TRBJ2-7; TRBD1 agrees at 9 bases. The junction had 5 bases not matched to a gene; V was cut back by 2 bases and J by 3 bases. The CDR3 runs to 15 residues. Per germline, CDR1 SNHLY and CDR2 FYNNEI. The CDR3 spells CASSERDRAGYEQYF. Incomplete CDR3 DNA: TGTGCCAGCAGTGAAAGGGACAGGGCTGGCTACGAG.

To note about this clone: Read sequence stops 3 residues before the CDR3 end, and the germline J gene provides the missing end. The chain employs TRBV5-1 and TRBJ2-1; TRBD2 matches at 7 bases. In germline, CDR1 is SGHRS, CDR2 YFSETQ. Losses at the gene ends were 1 base for V and 0 bases for J; bases not matched to a gene: 4. The length of the CDR3 is 16 residues. The sequenced part of the CDR3 DNA is TGCGCCAGCAGCTTGCGAGAGCGGGGCTCCTACAATGAG. It encodes CASSLRERGSYNE. The complete CDR3 sequence is CASSLRERGSYNEQFF.

The DNA read from the CDR3 is TGTGCCAGCAGTCTAACAGGGGGTCGAACTGAA. Its protein product is CASSLTGGRTE. In full, the CDR3 reads CASSLTGGRTEAFF. V and J are TRBV2 and TRBJ1-1, with TRBD1 identical over 8 bases. The sequenced fragment ends 3 residues before the CDR3 boundary, so the rest is inferred from the germline J gene. The germline CDR1 and CDR2 sequences are SNHLY and FYNNEI. The CDR3 is 14 residues long. J gave up 5 bases and V 5 bases, and 7 bases lay outside the gene matches.

Concerning this clone itself: The read ends 3 residues before the CDR3 terminus; that terminus is restored from the germline J gene. The chain couples TRBV6-1 to TRBJ1-5; possible D gene TRBD1, 6 bases. The CDR3 is 15 residues long. With 4 bases removed from V and 4 bases from J, the gap between germline ends came to 14 bases. Per the germline V gene, CDR1 is MNHNS and CDR2 is SASEGT. CDR3 amino acids: CASSGLDSKNQPQHF. The part of the CDR3 DNA that was read is TGTGCCAGCAGTGGGCTGGACAGCAAAAATCAGCCC.

With regard to this clone: The read ends 3 residues before the CDR3 terminus; that terminus is restored from the germline J gene. This chain connects TRBV5-1 to TRBJ1-1; D is undetermined. The CDR3 runs 13 residues. Trimming cost V 0 bases and J 6 bases, with 9 bases left between them. Germline CDR1 is SGHRS and CDR2 is YFSETQ. Here the CDR3 reads CASSLDVASEAFF. Partial CDR3 DNA: TGCGCCAGCAGCTTGGATGTGGCCTCTGAA.

Of note for this clone: The CDR3 end lies 3 residues beyond the end of the read and is filled in from the germline J gene. The chain links TRBV5-4 to TRBJ1-2; D is unresolved. The germline V and J ends were trimmed by 4 bases and 4 bases, with 17 bases remaining between them. The CDR3 spans 15 residues. Germline CDR1 reads SGHNT; CDR2 reads YYREEE (reference sequence). The CDR3 DNA, read in part, is TGTGCCAGCAGCCCCCAACAAGCGGCAAGCTATGGC. Translated, it gives CASSPQQAASYG. The CDR3 in full is CASSPQQAASYGYTF.

On this clone: The CDR3 goes on 3 residues after the read ends, and that part is filled in from the germline J gene. This chain uses TRBV30 with TRBJ2-2, with TRBD1 identical over 11 bases. This CDR3 has 18 amino acids. CDR1 and CDR2 (germline): GTSNPN, SVGIG (reference sequence). The sequenced CDR3 bases are TGTGCCTGGGCCCGCGGGAGCGGACAGGGGGCAGTTATTTCACCG. This gives the protein CAWARGSGQGAVISP. The entire CDR3 sequence reads CAWARGSGQGAVISPLFF.

The covered CDR3 bases are TGCAGTGCTAGAGCCCCGGGTCCCAGGGGGTCACCC. It translates to CSARAPGPRGSP. Given in full, the CDR3 is CSARAPGPRGSPLHF. The J gene is TRBJ1-6, the V gene TRBV20-1; 7 positions match TRBD1. The CDR3 goes on 3 residues after the read ends, and that part is filled in from the germline J gene. The CDR3 covers 15 residues. Germline trimming cut 1 base from V and 10 bases from J; bases unmatched to any gene: 10. Germline CDR1 and CDR2: DFQATT and SNEGSKA (reference sequence).

The covered CDR3 bases are TGTGCCAGCAGTGGGCAGATACAAGAGACC. This encodes CASSGQIQET. The entire CDR3 sequence reads CASSGQIQETQYF. The J gene is TRBJ2-5, the V gene TRBV6-1; D remains ambiguous. The read comes to an end 3 residues before the CDR3 does, leaving the germline J gene to fill in the end. Germline values: CDR1 MNHNS, CDR2 SASEGT. V lost 4 bases, J lost 2 bases, and 8 bases lay in between. The CDR3 extends over 13 amino acids.

Notes on this clone: The read ends 3 residues early relative to the CDR3; the germline J gene fills the gap. This chain uses TRBV28 with TRBJ2-7, with D unresolved. The germline V and J ends were trimmed by 5 bases and 3 bases, with 8 bases remaining between them. Germline lookup yields CDR1 MDHEN and CDR2 SYDVKM. The CDR3 covers 12 residues. The CDR3 loop is CASSPVFYEQYF. The sequenced CDR3 bases are TGTGCCAGCAGTCCCGTTTTCTACGAG. Filled out from reference TRBV28 and TRBJ2-7, the complete variable domain reads DVKVTQSSRYLVKRTGEKVFLECVQDMDHENMFWYRQDPGLGLRLIYFSYDVKMKEKGDIPEGYSVSREKKERFSLILESASTNQTSMYLCASSPVFYEQYFGPGTRLTVT.

For this clone: The read falls 3 residues short of the CDR3 end, and the missing part is taken from the germline J gene. This rearrangement joins TRBV19 to TRBJ1-1; D is unclear. The CDR3 sequence is 12 residues long. Trimming left V 7 bases short and J 1 base short, with 7 bases between. CDR1 is LNHDA, CDR2 SQIVND, per germline (reference sequence). The sequenced CDR3 bases are TGTGCCAGTAACCGGGGGAACACTGAA. Its protein product is CASNRGNTE. The whole CDR3 protein reads CASNRGNTEAFF.

Incomplete CDR3 DNA: TGTGCCATCAGTGAGTGGAGCGGGGGGCTCTCCTACGAG. It translates to CAISEWSGGLSYE. The CDR3, in full, reads CAISEWSGGLSYEQYF. The V and J genes are TRBV10-3 and TRBJ2-7, with 9 bases identical to TRBD2. The sequence runs out 3 residues before the end of the CDR3; the remainder is reconstructed from the germline J gene. V was pared by 1 base and J by 0 bases, with 4 bases of the junction left unmatched. CDR3 length: 16 amino acids. The germline V gene has CDR1 ENHRY and CDR2 SYGVKD.

With respect to this clone: An end of the junction differs from the germline gene, which may be a read error. The read ends 3 residues early relative to the CDR3; the germline J gene fills the gap. The sample holds other DNA sequences that translate to the same CDR3. The chain combines TRBV2 with TRBJ1-3; D is perhaps TRBD1 (5 bases). CDR1 and CDR2 from the germline V gene are SNHLY and FYNNEI. The CDR3 has 13 residues. The CDR3 bases that were read are TGTGCCAGCAGCCGGACATCTGGGAACACC. Translated, it gives CASSRTSGNT. The full-length CDR3 reads as CASSRTSGNTIYF.

In regard to this clone: The read ends 3 residues shy of where the CDR3 ends; the end is completed using the germline J gene. The chain is built from TRBV2 and TRBJ2-7; D is possibly TRBD1 (7 bases). Germline lookup yields CDR1 SNHLY and CDR2 FYNNEI. V was pared by 3 bases and J by 2 bases, with 11 bases between. The CDR3 contains 14 residues. The CDR3 DNA, read in part, is TGTGCCAGCAGTGAGGCAGGGGGGACCTACGAG. As protein: CASSEAGGTYE. The CDR3 in full is CASSEAGGTYEQYF.

Notes on this clone: Sequencing ends 3 residues short of the CDR3 end; the germline J gene provides the rest. The rearrangement joins TRBV20-1 to TRBJ1-2; no clear D. CDR1 and CDR2 (germline): DFQATT, SNEGSKA (reference sequence). The CDR3 runs to 13 residues. Incomplete CDR3 DNA: TGCAGTGCTAGAAAAGGCCGTAACTACGAC. Encoded protein: CSARKGRNYD. In full, the CDR3 is CSARKGRNYDYTF.

Details on this clone: The DNA ends 3 residues before the CDR3 does, and the rest of the CDR3 is filled in from the germline J gene. The chain combines TRBV7-2 with TRBJ2-1, with D hard to call. From germline, CDR1 is SGHTA and CDR2 FQGNSA. The CDR3 runs to 15 residues. V lost 5 bases and J lost 8, with 19 bases in between. The covered CDR3 bases are TGTGCCAGCAGCCTTTTGACTTACTCCTATGATGAG. Protein: CASSLLTYSYDE. The full CDR3 protein reads CASSLLTYSYDEQFF.